This TCR beta chain was recorded in a study of blood T cell repertoires in COVID-19. Across the study: Specimens from acute and convalescent COVID-19 originated in the United States, Italy and Spain. T cells, B-cell-depleted T cells, or PBMCs supplied cDNA or gDNA.

Only one count was recorded for this clone. Sequencing used immunoSEQ multiplex PCR; TCRdb keeps in-frame clones, though not all of them. The sample comprises approximately 74,000 clones, about 91% of which are singletons, and around 5% rests with the top ten. What was sequenced was peripheral blood. The receptor was derived from an older woman with active COVID-19.

The CDR3 is CASSRDRVNTIYF. The CDR3 DNA follows: TGTGCCAGCAGTCGGGACAGGGTGAACACCATATATTTT. The chain is built from TRBV14 and TRBJ1-3, with 9 positions matching TRBD1. The ends lost 6 bases at V and 7 bases at J; junction bases unmatched: 4. The CDR3 has 13 residues. CDR1 is SGHDN, CDR2 FVKESK, per germline.